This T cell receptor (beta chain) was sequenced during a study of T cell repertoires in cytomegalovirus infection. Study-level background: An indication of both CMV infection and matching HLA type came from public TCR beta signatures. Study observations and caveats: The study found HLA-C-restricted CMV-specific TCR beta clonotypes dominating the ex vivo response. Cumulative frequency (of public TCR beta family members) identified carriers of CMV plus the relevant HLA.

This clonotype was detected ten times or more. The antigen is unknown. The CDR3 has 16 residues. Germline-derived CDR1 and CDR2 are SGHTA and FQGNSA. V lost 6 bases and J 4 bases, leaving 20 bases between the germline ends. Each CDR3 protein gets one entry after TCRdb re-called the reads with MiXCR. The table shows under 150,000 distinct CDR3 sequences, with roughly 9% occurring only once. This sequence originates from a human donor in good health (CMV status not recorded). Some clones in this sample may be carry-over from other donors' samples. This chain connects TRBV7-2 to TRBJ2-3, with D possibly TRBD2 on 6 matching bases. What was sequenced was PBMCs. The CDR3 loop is CASSFLAGQESDTQYF. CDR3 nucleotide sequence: TGTGCCAGCAGTTTTTTGGCGGGGCAGGAATCAGATACGCAGTATTTT.